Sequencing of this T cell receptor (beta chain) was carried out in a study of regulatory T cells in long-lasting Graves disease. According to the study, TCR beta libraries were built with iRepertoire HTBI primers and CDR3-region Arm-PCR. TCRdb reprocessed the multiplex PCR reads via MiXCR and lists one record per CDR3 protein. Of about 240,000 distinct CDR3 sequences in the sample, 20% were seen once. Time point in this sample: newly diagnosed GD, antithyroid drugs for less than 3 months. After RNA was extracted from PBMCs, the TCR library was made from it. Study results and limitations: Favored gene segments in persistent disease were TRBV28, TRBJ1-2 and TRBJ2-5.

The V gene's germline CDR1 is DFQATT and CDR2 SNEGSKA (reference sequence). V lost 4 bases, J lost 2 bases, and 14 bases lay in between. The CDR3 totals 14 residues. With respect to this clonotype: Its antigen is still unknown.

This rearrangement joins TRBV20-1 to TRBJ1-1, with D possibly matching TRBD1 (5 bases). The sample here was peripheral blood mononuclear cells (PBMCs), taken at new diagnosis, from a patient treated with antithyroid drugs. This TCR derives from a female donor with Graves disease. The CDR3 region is CSANVMGRNTEAFF. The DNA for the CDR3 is TGCAGTGCTAATGTTATGGGGCGAAACACTGAAGCTTTCTTT.